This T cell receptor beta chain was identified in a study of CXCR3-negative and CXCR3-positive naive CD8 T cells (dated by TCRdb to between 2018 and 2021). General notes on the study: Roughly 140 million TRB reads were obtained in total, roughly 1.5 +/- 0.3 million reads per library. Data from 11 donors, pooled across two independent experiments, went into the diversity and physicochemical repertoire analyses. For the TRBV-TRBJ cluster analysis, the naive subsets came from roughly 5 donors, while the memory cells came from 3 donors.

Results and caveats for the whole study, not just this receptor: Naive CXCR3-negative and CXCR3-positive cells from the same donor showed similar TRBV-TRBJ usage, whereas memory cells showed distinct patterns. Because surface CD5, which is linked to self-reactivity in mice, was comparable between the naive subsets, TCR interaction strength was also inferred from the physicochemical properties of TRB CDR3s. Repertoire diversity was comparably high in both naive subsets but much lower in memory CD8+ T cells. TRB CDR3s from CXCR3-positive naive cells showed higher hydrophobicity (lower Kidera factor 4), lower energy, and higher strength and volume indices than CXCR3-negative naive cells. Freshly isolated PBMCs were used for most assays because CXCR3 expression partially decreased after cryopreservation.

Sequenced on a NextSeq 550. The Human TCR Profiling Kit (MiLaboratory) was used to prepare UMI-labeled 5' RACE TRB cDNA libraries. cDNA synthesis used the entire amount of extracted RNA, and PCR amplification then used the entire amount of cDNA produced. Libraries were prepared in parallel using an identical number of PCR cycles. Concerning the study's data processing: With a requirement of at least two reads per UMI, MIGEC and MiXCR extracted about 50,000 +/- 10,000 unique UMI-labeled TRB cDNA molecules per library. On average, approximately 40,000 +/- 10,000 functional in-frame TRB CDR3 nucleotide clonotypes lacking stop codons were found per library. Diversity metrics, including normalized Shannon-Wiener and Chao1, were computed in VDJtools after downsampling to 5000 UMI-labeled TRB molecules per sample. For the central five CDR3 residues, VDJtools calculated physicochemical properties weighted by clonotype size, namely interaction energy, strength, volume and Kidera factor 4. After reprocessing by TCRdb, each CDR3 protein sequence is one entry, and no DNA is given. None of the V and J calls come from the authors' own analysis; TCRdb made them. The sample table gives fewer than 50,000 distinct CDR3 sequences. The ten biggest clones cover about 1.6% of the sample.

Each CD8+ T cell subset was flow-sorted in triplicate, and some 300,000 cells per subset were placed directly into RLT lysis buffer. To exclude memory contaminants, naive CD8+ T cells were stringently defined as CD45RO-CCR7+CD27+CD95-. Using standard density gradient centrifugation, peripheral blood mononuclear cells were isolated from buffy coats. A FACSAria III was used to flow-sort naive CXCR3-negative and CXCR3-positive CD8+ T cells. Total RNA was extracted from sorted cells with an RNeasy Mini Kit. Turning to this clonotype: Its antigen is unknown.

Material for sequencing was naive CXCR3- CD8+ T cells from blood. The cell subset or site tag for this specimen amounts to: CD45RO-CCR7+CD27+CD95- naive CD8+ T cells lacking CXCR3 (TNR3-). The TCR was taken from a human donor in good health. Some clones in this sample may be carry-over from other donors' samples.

The CDR3 protein is CSARARGEHSGNTIYF. This chain joins TRBV20-1 to TRBJ1-3. The CDR3 goes from the cysteine to the phenylalanine over 16 residues. A DNA sequence was not provided. The germline V gene (reference sequence) supplies CDR1 DFQATT and CDR2 SNEGSKA.